This T cell receptor (beta chain) was captured by sequencing in a study of T cells in Graves' hyperthyroidism and ophthalmopathy. The patients, who ranged from 18 to 65 in age, presented with newly diagnosed hyperthyroidism lasting under 2 months. Patients having uncontrolled infection, another autoimmune disease, pregnancy or lactation were not included. This clonotype was seen at least ten times. Germline-derived CDR1 and CDR2 are MNHEY and SMNVEV (reference sequence). V was clipped by 8 bases and J by 4 bases, with 10 bases between them. The CDR3 contains 12 residues. Amplified TCR beta CDR3 regions came from RNA transcripts. RT-PCR in the first round (using the HTBI primer set) targeted the TCR CDR3. Via MiXCR, TCRdb re-called the multiplex PCR reads, giving one row per CDR3 protein. The data contain about 360,000 distinct CDR3 sequences, around 25% of them seen just once; the ten biggest clones take up less than 75%.

The J gene is TRBJ2-3, the V gene TRBV27; D unresolved. This clonotype originated in a man aged 45-65 years with Graves' hyperthyroidism. The sequenced sample consisted of blood. CDR3 in DNA: TGTGCCAGCTACGAGGATGCAGATACGCAGTATTTT. It translates to CASYEDADTQYF.